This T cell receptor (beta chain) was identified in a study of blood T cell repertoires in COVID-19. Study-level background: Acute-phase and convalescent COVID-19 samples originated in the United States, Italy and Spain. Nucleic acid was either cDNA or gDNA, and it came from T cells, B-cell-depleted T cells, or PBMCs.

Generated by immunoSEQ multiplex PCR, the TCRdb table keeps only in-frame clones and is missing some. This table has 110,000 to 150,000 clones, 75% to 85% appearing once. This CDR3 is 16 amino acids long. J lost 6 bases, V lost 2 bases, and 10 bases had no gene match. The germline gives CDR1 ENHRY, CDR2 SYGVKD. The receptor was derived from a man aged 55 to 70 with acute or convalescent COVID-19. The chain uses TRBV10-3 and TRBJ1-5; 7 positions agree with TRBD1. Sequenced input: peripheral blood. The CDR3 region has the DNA TGTGCCATCAGTGAGCGGGGGACAGCGGAGGGTCAGCCCCAGCATTTT. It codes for CAISERGTAEGQPQHF.